The T cell receptor beta chain described here comes from a study of T cells in Graves' hyperthyroidism and ophthalmopathy. Study details: Peripheral blood specimens were obtained at initial diagnosis, prior to any treatment.

V dropped 5 bases and J dropped 9 bases, with 14 bases sitting between them. The CDR3 length is 14 residues. Germline V gene lookup returns CDR1 SEHNR and CDR2 FQNEAQ (reference sequence). Comments on this clonotype: No antigen is known for it.

Graves' hyperthyroidism was deemed stable given no ophthalmopathy progression within 18 months. 10 ml fresh peripheral blood yielded the PBMCs. Study-level findings and limits: Ophthalmopathy was model-predicted a median around 6.7 months pre-onset.

TCR beta CDR3 sequences were amplified from RNA transcripts. TCR CDR3 underwent first-round RT-PCR with the HTBI primer set. One entry per CDR3 protein, called by TCRdb with MiXCR from the multiplex PCR reads. This table holds under 800,000 distinct CDR3 sequences, 14% found once. The chain combines TRBV7-9 with TRBJ1-6; a possible D gene is TRBD1 (5 bases). The clonotype comes from a woman younger than 35 with Graves' hyperthyroidism. Sequencing used blood. The CDR3 region is CASSMTVAGSPLHF. CDR3 DNA: TGTGCCAGCAGCATGACAGTCGCGGGTTCACCCCTCCACTTT. The variable domain in full, completed from reference TRBV7-9 and TRBJ1-6, reads DTGVSQNPRHKITKRGQNVTFRCDPISEHNRLYWYRQTLGQGPEFLTYFQNEAQLEKSRLLSDRFSAERPKGSFSTLEIQRTEQGDSAMYLCASSMTVAGSPLHFGNGTRLTVT.